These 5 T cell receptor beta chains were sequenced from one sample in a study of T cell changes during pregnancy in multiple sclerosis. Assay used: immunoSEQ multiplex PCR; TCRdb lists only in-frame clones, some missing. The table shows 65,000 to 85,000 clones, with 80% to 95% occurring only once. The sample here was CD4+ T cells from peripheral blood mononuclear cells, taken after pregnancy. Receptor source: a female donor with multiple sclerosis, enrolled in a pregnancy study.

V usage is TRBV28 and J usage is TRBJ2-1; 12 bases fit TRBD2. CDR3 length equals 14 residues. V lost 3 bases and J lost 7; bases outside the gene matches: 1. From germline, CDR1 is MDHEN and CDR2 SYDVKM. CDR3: CASSLTSGSNEQFF. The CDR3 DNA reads TGTGCCAGCAGTTTGACTAGCGGGAGTAATGAGCAGTTCTTC.

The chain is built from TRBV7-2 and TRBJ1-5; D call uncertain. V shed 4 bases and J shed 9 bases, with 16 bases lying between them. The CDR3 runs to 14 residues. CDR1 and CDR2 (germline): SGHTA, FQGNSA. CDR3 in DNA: TGTGCCAGCAGCTCCTTGGTCCAAGGAGGGCCCCAGCATTTT. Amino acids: CASSSLVQGGPQHF.

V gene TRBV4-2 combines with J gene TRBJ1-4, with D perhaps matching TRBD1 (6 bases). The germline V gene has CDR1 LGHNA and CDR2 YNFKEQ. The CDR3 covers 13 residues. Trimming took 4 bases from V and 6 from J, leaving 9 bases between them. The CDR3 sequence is CASSRDKYEKLFF. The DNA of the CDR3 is TGTGCCAGCAGCCGGGACAAGTATGAAAAACTGTTTTTT.

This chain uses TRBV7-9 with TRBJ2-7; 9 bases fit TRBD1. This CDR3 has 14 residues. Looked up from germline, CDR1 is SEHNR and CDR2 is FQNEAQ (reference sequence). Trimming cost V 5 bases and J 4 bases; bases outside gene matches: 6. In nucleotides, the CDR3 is TGTGCCAGCAGCCCCGGGACAGGGTTGTACGAGCAGTACTTC. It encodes CASSPGTGLYEQYF. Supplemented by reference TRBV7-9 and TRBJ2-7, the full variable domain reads DTGVSQNPRHKITKRGQNVTFRCDPISEHNRLYWYRQTLGQGPEFLTYFQNEAQLEKSRLLSDRFSAERPKGSFSTLEIQRTEQGDSAMYLCASSPGTGLYEQYFGPGTRLTVT.

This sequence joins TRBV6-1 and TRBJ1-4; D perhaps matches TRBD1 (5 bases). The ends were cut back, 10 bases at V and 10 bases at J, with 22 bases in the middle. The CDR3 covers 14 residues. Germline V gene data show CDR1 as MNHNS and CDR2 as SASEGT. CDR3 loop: CATLGLFSQGKLFF. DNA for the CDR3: TGTGCCACCCTCGGGTTGTTCAGTCAGGGAAAACTGTTTTTT.